The clone carrying this T cell receptor beta chain was seen many times. Its antigen is unidentified. This CDR3 is built from 14 residues. The germline V gene encodes CDR1 LGHDT and CDR2 YNNKEL (reference sequence). V shed 3 bases, J shed 1 base, and the junction held 2 bases outside the gene matches. In TCRdb, the 5' RACE reads were re-called with MiXCR into one record per CDR3 protein. The sample lists some 45,000 distinct CDR3 sequences, approximately 5.9% seen once, with about 8% in the top ten. The data originate from a study of early T cells in non-severe SARS-CoV-2 infection. Broader study findings: Private and CD4 specificities were missed by VDJdb matching, which favored anti-spike CD8 responses.

The sample here was whole blood, taken at baseline. V is TRBV3-1 and J is TRBJ1-1, with TRBD1 matching 7 bases. The TCR originated in an adult who was a healthcare worker with PCR-confirmed SARS-CoV-2 infection or an uninfected control (not recorded which). CDR3 residues: CASSQTGSNTEAFF. The CDR3 DNA is TGTGCCAGCAGCCAGACAGGGTCGAACACTGAAGCTTTCTTT.